Shown below are 24 T cell receptor beta chains from a single sample sequenced in a study of blood T cell repertoires in COVID-19. Method: immunoSEQ multiplex PCR; TCRdb's copy keeps in-frame clones and lacks some. Of 220,000 or so clones listed, around 84% are singletons. The sample comprised peripheral blood. The source of these receptors is a man in his thirties or forties with active or convalescent COVID-19.

V and J are TRBV15 and TRBJ2-2; 11 positions match TRBD2. V gave up 5 bases and J gave up 5 bases; unmatched junction bases: 7. Germline CDR1 reads LNHNV; CDR2 reads YYDKDF (reference sequence). The CDR3 is made up of 16 amino acids. The CDR3: CATSGGGLAGTGELFF. The CDR3 nucleotides read TGTGCCACCAGCGGCGGAGGACTAGCGGGTACCGGGGAGCTGTTTTTT.

This chain links TRBV19 with TRBJ1-6; D unclear. This CDR3 contains 15 residues. Germline CDR1 and CDR2: LNHDA and SQIVND (reference sequence). V shed 4 bases and J shed 0 bases, with 7 bases lying between them. Here the CDR3 DNA reads TGTGCCAGTAGTACAGAGAGCTCCTATAATTCACCCCTCCACTTT. This gives the protein CASSTESSYNSPLHF.

The chain recombines TRBV11-3 with TRBJ2-1; 7 bases map to TRBD2. The CDR3 is 15 amino acids. With V trimmed by 3 bases and J by 0 bases, 2 bases remained unmatched. Germline V gene data show CDR1 as SGHNT and CDR2 as YENEEA. The CDR3 here is CASSFGGSSYNEQFF. CDR3 coding DNA: TGTGCCAGCAGCTTCGGCGGGAGCTCCTACAATGAGCAGTTCTTC.

This chain joins TRBV27 and TRBJ2-2, with 10 bases aligning to TRBD2. Per the germline V gene, CDR1 is MNHEY and CDR2 is SMNVEV (reference sequence). The CDR3 totals 16 residues. The J segment lost 7 bases and the V segment lost 6 bases, leaving 11 bases of the junction unmatched. The CDR3: CASRPYLSGRNGELFF. The CDR3 DNA is TGTGCCAGCAGGCCTTACCTTAGCGGGAGGAACGGGGAGCTGTTTTTT.

This clone is a singleton in its sample. V is TRBV5-5 and J is TRBJ2-2; the match to TRBD2 covers 9 bases. V shed 5 bases and J 6 bases; nucleotides not matched to a gene: 5. The CDR3 has 14 residues. Germline CDR1 reads SGHKS; CDR2 reads YYEKEE (reference sequence). CDR3 sequence reads: CASRHGTSPGELFF. CDR3 sequence (DNA): TGTGCCAGCAGACACGGGACTAGCCCCGGGGAGCTGTTTTTT.

This chain connects TRBV14 to TRBJ1-2; D is ambiguous. The germline V and J ends were trimmed by 0 bases and 8 bases, with 13 bases remaining between them. This CDR3 comprises 14 residues. Germline assignment: CDR1 SGHDN and CDR2 FVKESK. The CDR3 DNA follows: TGTGCCAGCAGCCAAGATCCCCTCCCAGTGGGCTACACCTTC. It yields the protein CASSQDPLPVGYTF.

The chain couples TRBV7-7 to TRBJ2-3; D gene ambiguous. The CDR3 is 14 residues long. Trimming left V 2 bases short and J 4 bases short, with 10 bases between. Germline CDR1 is SSHAT and CDR2 is FNYEAQ (reference sequence). The CDR3 nucleotides are TGTGCCAGCAGCTTAACGGGTACCGCAGATACGCAGTATTTT. Translated, it gives CASSLTGTADTQYF.

The chain recombines TRBV28 with TRBJ1-3; perhaps TRBD1 as D (6 bases). The CDR3 spans 17 residues. CDR1 and CDR2 from the germline V gene are MDHEN and SYDVKM. V lost 6 bases and J 4 bases, leaving 22 bases between the germline ends. Here the CDR3 DNA reads TGTGCCAGCAGAGCAGGAACAGGGTTCGGATCCGGAAACACCATATATTTT. This codes for CASRAGTGFGSGNTIYF.

The rearrangement links TRBV19 to TRBJ1-1; D is perhaps TRBD1 (5 bases). V dropped 9 bases and J dropped 0 bases, with 8 bases sitting between them. There are 12 residues in the CDR3. Germline CDR1 is LNHDA and CDR2 is SQIVND (reference sequence). DNA of the CDR3: TGTGCCAGCGCCAGGGTGAACACTGAAGCTTTCTTT. This translates into CASARVNTEAFF.

The chain combines TRBV5-5 with TRBJ2-7, with D unresolved. Germline CDR1 and CDR2: SGHKS and YYEKEE (reference sequence). This CDR3 has 13 amino acids. The V gene lost 2 bases and the J gene lost 6 bases, with 12 bases spanning the gap. CDR3 loop: CASSFISVREQYF. CDR3 DNA sequence: TGTGCCAGCAGCTTCATCAGCGTTCGCGAGCAGTACTTC.

This clone was counted a few times. This rearrangement joins TRBV28 to TRBJ1-2, with D unclear. V lost 4 bases, J lost 8 bases, and 11 bases lay in between. The CDR3 totals 12 residues. Germline V lookup: CDR1 MDHEN, CDR2 SYDVKM. The CDR3: CASSSSRRGYTF. As DNA, the CDR3 is TGTGCCAGCAGTTCCTCAAGGCGGGGCTACACCTTC.

The V call is TRBV28, the J call TRBJ2-3; TRBD2 matches 12 bases. With 11 bases clipped from V and 4 bases from J, the junction kept 10 bases outside the gene matches. Germline V gene sequence: CDR1 MDHEN, CDR2 SYDVKM. The CDR3 spans 15 residues. The CDR3 bases are TGTGCCTGCGCCGGGGCTAGCGGGGGGGCAGATACGCAGTATTTT. This codes for CACAGASGGADTQYF.

A few counts support this clone. The chain employs TRBV30 and TRBJ2-1, with a tentative D call TRBD2 (6 bases). The CDR3 loop spans 16 amino acids. Germline CDR1 GTSNPN, CDR2 SVGIG (reference sequence). The V end was cut by 3 bases, the J end by 8 bases, with 23 bases between. CDR3 in amino acids: CAWSHLPRPAGYEQFF. CDR3 coding DNA: TGTGCCTGGAGCCACCTCCCCCGGCCAGCGGGCTATGAGCAGTTCTTC.

This clone occurred once. The chain joins TRBV2 to TRBJ2-5; 7 nucleotides align to TRBD2. The CDR3 has 13 residues. The trim removed 8 bases at V and 4 bases at J, leaving 7 bases unmatched. The germline CDR1 and CDR2 sequences are SNHLY and FYNNEI. The CDR3 region is CASGERERETQYF. The CDR3 bases are TGTGCCAGCGGGGAGCGGGAAAGAGAGACCCAGTACTTC.

The chain is built from TRBV2 and TRBJ2-3; weak D call: TRBD1 (6 bases). The CDR3 runs to 15 residues. CDR1 SNHLY and CDR2 FYNNEI come from the germline V gene. V gave up 8 bases and J gave up 2 bases, with 17 bases separating them. The CDR3 region has the DNA TGTGCCAGCGCTACCCAGGGGCTCCCCACAGATACGCAGTATTTT. Translation: CASATQGLPTDTQYF. Full variable domain (remainder filled in from reference TRBV2 and TRBJ2-3): EPEVTQTPSHQVTQMGQEVILRCVPISNHLYFYWYRQILGQKVEFLVSFYNNEISEKSEIFDDQFSVERPDGSNFTLKIRSTKLEDSAMYFCASATQGLPTDTQYFGPGTRLTVL.

The gene calls are TRBV11-2 and TRBJ2-7, with 8 bases that match TRBD2. CDR1 is SGHAT and CDR2 is FQNNGV in the germline V gene. The V segment lost 5 bases and the J segment 3 bases; nucleotides outside the gene matches: 6. The CDR3 is 14 residues long. The CDR3 DNA is TGTGCCAGCAGCAAAGGGAGCGGGAGCTACGAGCAGTACTTC. Its translation: CASSKGSGSYEQYF.

The V call is TRBV10-1, the J call TRBJ2-5; tentatively, D is TRBD1 (5 bases). Deletions cut 6 bases from V and 4 bases from J, with 12 bases between. CDR1 WNHNN and CDR2 SYGVQD come from the germline V gene (reference sequence). CDR3 size: 13 residues. CDR3 loop: CASSQGGRETQYF. The CDR3 DNA reads as TGCGCCAGCAGCCAGGGTGGGCGAGAGACCCAGTACTTC.

The CDR3 sequence: CASSYSGRGSYYGYTF. CDR3 DNA sequence: TGTGCCAGCAGTTACTCGGGGCGGGGCAGCTACTATGGCTACACCTTC. The rearrangement uses TRBV6-5 and TRBJ1-2, with D perhaps TRBD1 (5 bases). Germline V gene lookup returns CDR1 MNHEY and CDR2 SVGAGI. Trimming shortened V by 0 bases and J by 3 bases, and 14 bases separated the two germline ends. This CDR3 has 16 amino acids.

CDR3 protein: CASSFRGSTRGGGYTF. CDR3 in DNA: TGTGCCAGCAGCTTCCGAGGTTCGACAAGGGGAGGTGGCTACACCTTC. This chain links TRBV13 with TRBJ1-2, with a possible D match to TRBD1 (5 bases). The V end lost 3 bases, the J end lost 7 bases, and 21 bases lay between the germline ends. The CDR3 runs 16 residues. Germline CDR1 and CDR2: PRHDT and FYEKMQ (reference sequence).

This chain connects TRBV27 to TRBJ2-3; a possible D gene is TRBD2 (6 bases). In germline, CDR1 is MNHEY, CDR2 SMNVEV (reference sequence). V gave up 0 bases and J gave up 0 bases, with 7 bases separating them. The CDR3 length is 15 residues. CDR3 sequence (DNA): TGTGCCAGCAGTTTATCGGGACTTAGCACAGATACGCAGTATTTT. Translated, it gives CASSLSGLSTDTQYF.

The chain carries TRBV29-1 and TRBJ1-2; the match to TRBD1 covers 7 bases. Germline V gives CDR1 SQVTM, CDR2 ANQGSEA. The CDR3 has 13 amino acids. The junction had 5 bases not matched to a gene; V was cut back by 3 bases and J by 4 bases. The CDR3 DNA follows: TGCAGCGTTGACAAGACAGGGTCCTATGGCTACACCTTC. This sequence encodes CSVDKTGSYGYTF.

The chain joins TRBV7-2 to TRBJ2-1, with a tentative D call TRBD2 (6 bases). This CDR3 spans 17 amino acids. Trimming removed 3 bases at V and 2 bases at J, with 17 bases between. The germline V gene has CDR1 SGHTA and CDR2 FQGNSA. The CDR3 DNA sequence: TGTGCCAGCAGCTTCCGACCGGGAGCAGGTCCCTACAATGAGCAGTTCTTC. Its protein is CASSFRPGAGPYNEQFF. Complete variable domain (other parts from reference TRBV7-2 and TRBJ2-1): GAGVSQSPSNKVTEKGKDVELRCDPISGHTALYWYRQSLGQGLEFLIYFQGNSAPDKSGLPSDRFSAERTGGSVSTLTIQRTQQEDSAVYLCASSFRPGAGPYNEQFFGPGTRLTVL.

This clone was seen a few times. The V gene is TRBV29-1, the J gene TRBJ1-3; 8 bases agree with TRBD1. Germline CDR1 SQVTM, CDR2 ANQGSEA. J was trimmed by 4 bases and V by 3 bases; bases with no gene match: 8. The length of the CDR3 is 15 residues. The CDR3 nucleotides are TGCAGCGTTGACGGAGCAGGGGGCGGCGGAAACACCATATATTTT. This encodes CSVDGAGGGGNTIYF. The full variable domain, rest sourced from reference TRBV29-1 and TRBJ1-3, is SAVISQKPSRDICQRGTSLTIQCQVDSQVTMMFWYRQQPGQSLTLIATANQGSEATYESGFVIDKFPISRPNLTFSTLTVSNMSPEDSSIYLCSVDGAGGGGNTIYFGEGSWLTVV.

This chain links TRBV28 with TRBJ2-3; possible D gene TRBD2, 6 bases. Trimming took 7 bases from V and 5 from J, leaving 25 bases between them. Germline lookup yields CDR1 MDHEN and CDR2 SYDVKM. CDR3 length: 17 residues. DNA of the CDR3: TGTGCCAGCATCGGAGGCCGAGTCTACCCGGGGGTAGATACGCAGTATTTT. Translated: CASIGGRVYPGVDTQYF.